What follows are 12 T cell receptor beta chains derived from one specimen sequenced in a study of multiple sclerosis patients with progressive multifocal leukoencephalopathy. The time point here: time of PML onset. Using immunoSEQ multiplex PCR, the repertoire was profiled, and TCRdb retains in-frame clones only, with some absent. The sample contains 25,000 to 35,000 clones, roughly 90% of which appear only once. Here the sequenced sample was PBMCs, taken from a patient treated with natalizumab. The origin of the receptors is a woman aged 40-49 years with progressive multifocal leukoencephalopathy.

The chain combines TRBV7-2 with TRBJ2-5; no definite D call. There are 14 residues in the CDR3. Germline V lookup: CDR1 SGHTA, CDR2 FQGNSA. The V and J ends lost 0 bases and 0 bases respectively, with 5 bases between them. The CDR3 DNA follows: TGTGCCAGCAGCTTAGCTAGACACCAAGAGACCCAGTACTTC. Translated, it gives CASSLARHQETQYF. The complete variable domain, with remaining parts taken from reference TRBV7-2 and TRBJ2-5, reads GAGVSQSPSNKVTEKGKDVELRCDPISGHTALYWYRQSLGQGLEFLIYFQGNSAPDKSGLPSDRFSAERTGGSVSTLTIQRTQQEDSAVYLCASSLARHQETQYFGPGTRLLVL.

The chain has TRBV5-8 and TRBJ2-2; D possibly matches TRBD1 or TRBD2 (5 bases each). The length of the CDR3 is 14 residues. Looked up from germline, CDR1 is SGHTS and CDR2 is YDEGEE. V was cut by 2 bases and J by 5 bases, with 10 bases left in between. In DNA form, the CDR3 reads TGTGCCAGCAGCTTCGGGGACCTAACCGGGGAGCTGTTTTTT. Protein: CASSFGDLTGELFF.

The chain uses TRBV9 and TRBJ1-6, with a possible D match to TRBD1 (5 bases). Per the germline V gene, CDR1 is SGDLS and CDR2 is YYNGEE. V lost 0 bases and J lost 8, with 6 bases in between. The CDR3 loop spans 13 amino acids. The CDR3 nucleotides are TGTGCCAGCAGCGTAGTGGGGGATTCACCCCTCCACTTT. Translating it yields CASSVVGDSPLHF.

The chain recombines TRBV14 with TRBJ1-1, with D possibly matching TRBD1 (5 bases). Germline V gene sequence: CDR1 SGHDN, CDR2 FVKESK. The ends were cut back, 1 base at V and 4 bases at J, with 7 bases in the middle. CDR3 length equals 13 residues. This chain's CDR3 is CASSQGRVTEAFF. The CDR3 DNA follows: TGTGCCAGCAGCCAAGGCAGGGTCACTGAAGCTTTCTTT.

J is TRBJ2-3 and V is TRBV7-2, with 15 bases fitting TRBD2. Germline V gives CDR1 SGHTA, CDR2 FQGNSA. V dropped 7 bases and J dropped 4; count of bases not matched to a gene: 9. The CDR3 covers 17 residues. CDR3 coding DNA: TGTGCCAGCACCCAGGGGACTAGCGGGGGGCCCGCAGATACGCAGTATTTT. Encoded protein: CASTQGTSGGPADTQYF.

The rearrangement links TRBV29-1 to TRBJ1-1, with 9 bases that match TRBD1. The junction had 8 bases not matched to a gene; V was cut back by 0 bases and J by 6 bases. Germline V CDR1 and CDR2: SQVTM, ANQGSEA. The CDR3 length is 15 residues. The CDR3 loop is CSVEEGTGRVAEAFF. CDR3 DNA: TGCAGCGTTGAAGAGGGGACAGGGCGTGTCGCTGAAGCTTTCTTT.

The V gene is TRBV18, the J gene TRBJ2-5; 7 positions match TRBD1. Trimming at V came to 1 base and at J to 1 base, leaving 9 bases not matched to a gene. The germline V gene has CDR1 KGHSH and CDR2 LQKENI. The CDR3 consists of 17 residues. The CDR3 DNA reads TGTGCCAGCTCACCACGGAAGGGGGCGGGCATCCAAGAGACCCAGTACTTC. It specifies CASSPRKGAGIQETQYF.

The V gene is TRBV7-9, the J gene TRBJ2-7; D might be TRBD1 or TRBD2, each matching 7 bases. The CDR3 runs to 14 residues. The V gene lost 11 bases and the J gene lost 0 bases, with 17 bases spanning the gap. Germline CDR1 SEHNR, CDR2 FQNEAQ (reference sequence). The CDR3 sequence: CAGRGPDNSYEQYF. DNA of the CDR3: TGTGCCGGGAGGGGGCCGGACAACTCCTACGAGCAGTACTTC.

The sample holds one count of this clone. The chain recombines TRBV4-3 with TRBJ2-7; 7 bases map to TRBD1. In germline, CDR1 is LGHNA, CDR2 YSLEER. This CDR3 is 16 amino acids long. Trimming removed 0 bases from V and 5 bases from J; junction bases left unmatched: 10. The CDR3 nucleotides are TGCGCCAGCAGCCAAGACCTAGACAGGGCTCAGGACGAGCAGTACTTC. Translating it yields CASSQDLDRAQDEQYF.

The rearrangement joins TRBV11-3 to TRBJ2-3; D is possibly TRBD2 (6 bases). The ends were cut back, 1 base at V and 4 bases at J, with 21 bases in the middle. The CDR3 loop spans 18 amino acids. The germline V gene encodes CDR1 SGHNT and CDR2 YENEEA. CDR3: CASSLARSEGKVADTQYF. The CDR3 coding sequence is TGTGCCAGCAGCTTAGCCAGATCGGAGGGAAAGGTGGCAGATACGCAGTATTTT.

The rearrangement links TRBV30 to TRBJ2-5; D uncertain. CDR3 size: 11 residues. Germline V gives CDR1 GTSNPN, CDR2 SVGIG (reference sequence). V was clipped by 4 bases and J by 5 bases, with 8 bases between them. The CDR3 nucleotides are TGTGCCTGGACCGGTGGGGAGACCCAGTACTTC. Protein sequence: CAWTGGETQYF.

The chain is built from TRBV28 and TRBJ2-7, with 12 positions matching TRBD1. Per germline, CDR1 MDHEN and CDR2 SYDVKM. Trimming removed 5 bases from V and 7 bases from J; junction bases left unmatched: 9. This CDR3 has 15 amino acids. CDR3 amino acids: CASSGPGQGALEQYF. The CDR3 region has the DNA TGTGCCAGCAGTGGTCCGGGACAGGGGGCGCTTGAGCAGTACTTC.